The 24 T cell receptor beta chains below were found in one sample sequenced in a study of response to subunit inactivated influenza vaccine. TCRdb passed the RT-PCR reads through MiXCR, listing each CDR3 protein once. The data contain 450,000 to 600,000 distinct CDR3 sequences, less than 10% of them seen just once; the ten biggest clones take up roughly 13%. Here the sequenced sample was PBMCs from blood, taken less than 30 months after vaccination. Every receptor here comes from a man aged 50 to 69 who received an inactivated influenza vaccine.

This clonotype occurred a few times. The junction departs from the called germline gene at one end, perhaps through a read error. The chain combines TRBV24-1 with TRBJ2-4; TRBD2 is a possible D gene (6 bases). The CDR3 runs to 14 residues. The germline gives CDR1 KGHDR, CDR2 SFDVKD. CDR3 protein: CGTGSRNWKNIQYF. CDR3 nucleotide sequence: TGTGGCACCGGGAGCAGGAATTGGAAAAACATTCAGTACTTC.

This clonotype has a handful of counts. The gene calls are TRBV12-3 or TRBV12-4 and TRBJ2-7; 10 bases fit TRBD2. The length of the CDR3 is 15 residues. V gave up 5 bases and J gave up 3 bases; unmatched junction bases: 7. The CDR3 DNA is TGTGCCAGCAGTCGTATAGCGGGAGGCTTCTACGAGCAGTACTTC. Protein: CASSRIAGGFYEQYF.

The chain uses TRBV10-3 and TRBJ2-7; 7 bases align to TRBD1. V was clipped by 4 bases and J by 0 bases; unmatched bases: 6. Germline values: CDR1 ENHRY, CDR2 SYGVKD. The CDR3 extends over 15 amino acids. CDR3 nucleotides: TGTGCCATCAGTGGGGGACAGCTGAGCTCCTACGAGCAGTACTTC. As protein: CAISGGQLSSYEQYF.

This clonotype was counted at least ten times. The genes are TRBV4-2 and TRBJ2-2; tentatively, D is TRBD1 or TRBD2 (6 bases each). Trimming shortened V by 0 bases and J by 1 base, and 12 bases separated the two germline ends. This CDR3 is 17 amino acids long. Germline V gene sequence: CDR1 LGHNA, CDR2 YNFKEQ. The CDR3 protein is CASSQDIEGGNTGELFF. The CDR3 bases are TGTGCCAGCAGCCAAGATATCGAGGGGGGGAACACCGGGGAGCTGTTTTTT.

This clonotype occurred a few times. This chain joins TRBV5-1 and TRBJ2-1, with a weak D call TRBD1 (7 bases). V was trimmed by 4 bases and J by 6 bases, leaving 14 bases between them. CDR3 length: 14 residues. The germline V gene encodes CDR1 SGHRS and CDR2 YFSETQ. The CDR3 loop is CASSLSGGSNEQFF. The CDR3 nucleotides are TGCGCCAGCAGCCTTTCAGGGGGGAGCAATGAGCAGTTCTTC.

CDR3 sequence (DNA): TGTGCCAGCAGCCTATACAGACAGGCCGCTGGCTACACCTTC. Translating it yields CASSLYRQAAGYTF. The chain combines TRBV7-2 with TRBJ1-2; D is perhaps TRBD1 (6 bases). CDR1 and CDR2 from the germline V gene are SGHTA and FQGNSA. The CDR3 spans 14 residues. Between the trimmed V and J ends, which lost 5 bases and 7 bases, there was a span of 17 bases.

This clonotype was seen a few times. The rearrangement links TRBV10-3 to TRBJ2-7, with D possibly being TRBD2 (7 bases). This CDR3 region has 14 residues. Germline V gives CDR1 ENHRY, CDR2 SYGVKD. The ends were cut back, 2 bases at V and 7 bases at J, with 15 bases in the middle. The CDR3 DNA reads TGTGCCATCAGTGAGCGGGGGGACACCTCGGAGCAGTACTTC. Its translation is CAISERGDTSEQYF.

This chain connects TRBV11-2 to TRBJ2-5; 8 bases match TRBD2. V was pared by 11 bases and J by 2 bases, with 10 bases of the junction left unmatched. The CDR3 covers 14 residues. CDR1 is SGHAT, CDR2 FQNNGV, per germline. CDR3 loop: CAPSSGLGQETQYF. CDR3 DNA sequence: TGTGCCCCTTCGTCGGGACTAGGTCAAGAGACCCAGTACTTC.

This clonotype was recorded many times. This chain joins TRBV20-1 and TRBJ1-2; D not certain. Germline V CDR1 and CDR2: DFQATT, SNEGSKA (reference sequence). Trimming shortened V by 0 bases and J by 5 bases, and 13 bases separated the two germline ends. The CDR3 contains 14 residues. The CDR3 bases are TGCAGTGCTAGAGATTTGCTTGTTCTGTATGGCTACACCTTC. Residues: CSARDLLVLYGYTF.

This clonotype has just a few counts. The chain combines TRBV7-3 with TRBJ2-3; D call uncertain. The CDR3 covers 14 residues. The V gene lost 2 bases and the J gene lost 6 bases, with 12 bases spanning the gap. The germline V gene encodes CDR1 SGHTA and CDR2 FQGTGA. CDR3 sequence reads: CASSLGSPPDTQYF. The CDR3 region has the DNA TGTGCCAGCAGCTTAGGGTCCCCGCCGGATACGCAGTATTTT.

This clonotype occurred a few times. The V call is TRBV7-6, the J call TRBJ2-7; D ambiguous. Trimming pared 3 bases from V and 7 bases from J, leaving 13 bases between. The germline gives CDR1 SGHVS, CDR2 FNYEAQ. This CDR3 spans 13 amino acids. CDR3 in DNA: TGTGCCAGCAGCTTTACATTCCTGAGTGAGCAGTACTTC. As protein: CASSFTFLSEQYF.

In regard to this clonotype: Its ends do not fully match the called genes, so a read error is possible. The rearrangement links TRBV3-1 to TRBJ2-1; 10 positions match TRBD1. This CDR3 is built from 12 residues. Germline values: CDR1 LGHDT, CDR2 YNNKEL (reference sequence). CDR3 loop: CASSQGGTGEVF. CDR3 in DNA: TGTGCCAGCAGCCAAGGAGGGACAGGGGAGGTCTTC.

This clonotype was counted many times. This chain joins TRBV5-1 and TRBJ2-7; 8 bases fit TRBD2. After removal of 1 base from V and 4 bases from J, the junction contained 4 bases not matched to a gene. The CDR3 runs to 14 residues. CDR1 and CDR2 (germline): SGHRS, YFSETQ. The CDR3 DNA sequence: TGCGCCAGCAGCTTGCGGGGGGGCGATTACGAGCAGTACTTC. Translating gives CASSLRGGDYEQYF.

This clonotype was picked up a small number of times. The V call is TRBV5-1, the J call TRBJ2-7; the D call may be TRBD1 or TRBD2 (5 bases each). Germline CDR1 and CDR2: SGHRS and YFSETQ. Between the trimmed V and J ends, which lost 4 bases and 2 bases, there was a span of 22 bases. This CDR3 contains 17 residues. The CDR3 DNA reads TGCGCCAGCAGCGCCGGGGCTAACAGGAACCCTACCTACGAGCAGTACTTC. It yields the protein CASSAGANRNPTYEQYF.

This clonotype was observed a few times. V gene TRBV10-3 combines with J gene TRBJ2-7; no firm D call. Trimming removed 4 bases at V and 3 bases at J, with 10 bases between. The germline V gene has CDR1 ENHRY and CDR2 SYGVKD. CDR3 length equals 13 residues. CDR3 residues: CAISGSAIYEQYF. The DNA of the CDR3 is TGTGCCATCAGTGGATCCGCCATCTACGAGCAGTACTTC.

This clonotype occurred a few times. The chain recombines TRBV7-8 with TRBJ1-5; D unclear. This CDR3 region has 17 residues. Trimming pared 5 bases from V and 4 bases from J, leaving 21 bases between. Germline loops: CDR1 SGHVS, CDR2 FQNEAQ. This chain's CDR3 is CASSLVRLLWPNQPQHF. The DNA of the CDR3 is TGTGCCAGCAGCCTCGTACGTCTGTTGTGGCCGAATCAGCCCCAGCATTTT.

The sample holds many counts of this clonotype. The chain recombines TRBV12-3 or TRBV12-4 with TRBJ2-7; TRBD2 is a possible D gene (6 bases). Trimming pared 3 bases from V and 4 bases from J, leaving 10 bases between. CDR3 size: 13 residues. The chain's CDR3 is CASSFRERYEQYF. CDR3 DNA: TGTGCCAGCAGTTTCCGGGAGCGGTACGAGCAGTACTTC.

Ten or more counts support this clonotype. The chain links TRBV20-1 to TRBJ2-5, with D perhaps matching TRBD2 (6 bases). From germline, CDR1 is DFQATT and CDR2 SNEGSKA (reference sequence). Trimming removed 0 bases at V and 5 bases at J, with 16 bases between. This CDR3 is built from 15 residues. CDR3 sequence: CSARDLTSSVETQYF. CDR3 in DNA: TGCAGTGCTAGAGACCTTACTAGCTCCGTCGAGACCCAGTACTTC.

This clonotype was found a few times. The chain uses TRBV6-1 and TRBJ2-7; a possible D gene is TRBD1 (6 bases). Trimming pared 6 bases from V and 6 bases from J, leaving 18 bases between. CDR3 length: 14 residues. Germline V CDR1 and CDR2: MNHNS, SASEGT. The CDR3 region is CASSRGGGAGEQYF. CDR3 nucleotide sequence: TGTGCCAGCAGCCGCGGTGGGGGCGCGGGCGAGCAGTACTTC.

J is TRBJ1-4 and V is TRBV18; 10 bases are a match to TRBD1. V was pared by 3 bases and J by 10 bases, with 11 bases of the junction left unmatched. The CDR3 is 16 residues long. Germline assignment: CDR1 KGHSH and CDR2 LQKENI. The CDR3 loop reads CASSPPGQGSFGKLFF. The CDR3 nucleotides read TGTGCCAGCTCACCCCCGGGACAGGGGTCTTTTGGAAAACTGTTTTTT.

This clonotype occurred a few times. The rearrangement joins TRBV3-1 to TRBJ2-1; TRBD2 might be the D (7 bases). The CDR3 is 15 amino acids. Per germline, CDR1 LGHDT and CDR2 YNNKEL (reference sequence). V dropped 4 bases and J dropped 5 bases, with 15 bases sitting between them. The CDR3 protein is CASSPGRGLDNEQFF. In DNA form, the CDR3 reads TGTGCCAGCAGCCCAGGGAGGGGGTTGGACAATGAGCAGTTCTTC.

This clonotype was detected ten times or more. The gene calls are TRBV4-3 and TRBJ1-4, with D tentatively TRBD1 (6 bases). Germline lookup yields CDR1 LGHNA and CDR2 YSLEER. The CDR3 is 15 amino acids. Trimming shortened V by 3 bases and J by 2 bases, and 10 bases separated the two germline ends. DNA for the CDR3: TGCGCCAGCAGCCAGTACAGGGCTACTAATGAAAAACTGTTTTTT. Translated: CASSQYRATNEKLFF.

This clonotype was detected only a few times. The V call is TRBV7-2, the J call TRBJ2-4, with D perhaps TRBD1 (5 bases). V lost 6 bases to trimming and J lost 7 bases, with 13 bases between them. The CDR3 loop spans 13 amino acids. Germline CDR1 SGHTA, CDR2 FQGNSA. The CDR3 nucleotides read TGTGCCAGCAGTCTGGGGCTAGTCAACATTCAGTACTTC. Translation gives CASSLGLVNIQYF.

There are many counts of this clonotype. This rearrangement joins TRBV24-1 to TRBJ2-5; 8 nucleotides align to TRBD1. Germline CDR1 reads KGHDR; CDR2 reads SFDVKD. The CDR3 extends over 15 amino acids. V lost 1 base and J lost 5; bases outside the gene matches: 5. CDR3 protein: CATSDLTGGTETQYF. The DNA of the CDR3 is TGTGCCACCAGTGATTTAACAGGGGGTACGGAGACCCAGTACTTC.